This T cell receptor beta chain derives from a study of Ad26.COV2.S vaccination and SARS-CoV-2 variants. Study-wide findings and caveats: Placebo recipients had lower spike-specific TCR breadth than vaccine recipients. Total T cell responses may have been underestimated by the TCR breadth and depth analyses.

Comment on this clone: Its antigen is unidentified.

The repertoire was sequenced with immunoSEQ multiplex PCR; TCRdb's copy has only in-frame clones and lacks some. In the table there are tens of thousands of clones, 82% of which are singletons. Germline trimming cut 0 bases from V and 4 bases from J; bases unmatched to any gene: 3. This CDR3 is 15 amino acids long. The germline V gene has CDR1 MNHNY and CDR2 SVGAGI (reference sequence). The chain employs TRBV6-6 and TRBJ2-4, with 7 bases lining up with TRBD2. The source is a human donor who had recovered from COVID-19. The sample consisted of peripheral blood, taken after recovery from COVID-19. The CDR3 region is CASSYSSRGKNIQYF. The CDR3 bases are TGTGCCAGCAGTTACTCGTCGCGGGGGAAAAACATTCAGTACTTC.